The 3 T cell receptor beta chains below come from one sample, sequenced in a study of cytomegalovirus exposure and HLA in healthy donors. PCR was performed using 60 Vbeta and 13 Jbeta primers. This table comes from immunoSEQ multiplex PCR, and its TCRdb copy is limited to in-frame clones, with some not included. In the table there are about 170,000 clones, 60% to 85% of which are singletons. The sample taken for sequencing was PBMCs. The receptors shown here come from a female donor in good health and CMV-seronegative.

The chain carries TRBV7-2 and TRBJ2-5; 13 bases map to TRBD2. Trimming took 1 base from V and 4 from J; bases not matched to a gene: 6. Germline-derived CDR1 and CDR2 are SGHTA and FQGNSA. This CDR3 is 17 amino acids long. The CDR3 bases are TGTGCCAGCAGCTTAGATGCGGGACTAGCGGGAACAGAGACCCAGTACTTC. This encodes CASSLDAGLAGTETQYF.

In this sample, this clone turned up a few times. The chain joins TRBV29-1 to TRBJ2-1; D unclear. The CDR3 runs 15 residues. The germline gives CDR1 SQVTM, CDR2 ANQGSEA. The V end was cut by 6 bases, the J end by 2 bases, with 17 bases between. The CDR3 nucleotides read TGCAGCGTGGCCAAGACTGGAGCGACCTACAATGAGCAGTTCTTC. Amino acid sequence: CSVAKTGATYNEQFF.

V gene TRBV27 combines with J gene TRBJ2-3; 8 bases agree with TRBD2. Per the germline V gene, CDR1 is MNHEY and CDR2 is SMNVEV (reference sequence). The CDR3 has 16 amino acids. Germline trimming cut 2 bases from V and 3 bases from J; bases unmatched to any gene: 7. The CDR3: CASSLNLRGGTDTQYF. DNA of the CDR3: TGTGCCAGCAGTTTAAATCTCCGGGGGGGAACAGATACGCAGTATTTT.